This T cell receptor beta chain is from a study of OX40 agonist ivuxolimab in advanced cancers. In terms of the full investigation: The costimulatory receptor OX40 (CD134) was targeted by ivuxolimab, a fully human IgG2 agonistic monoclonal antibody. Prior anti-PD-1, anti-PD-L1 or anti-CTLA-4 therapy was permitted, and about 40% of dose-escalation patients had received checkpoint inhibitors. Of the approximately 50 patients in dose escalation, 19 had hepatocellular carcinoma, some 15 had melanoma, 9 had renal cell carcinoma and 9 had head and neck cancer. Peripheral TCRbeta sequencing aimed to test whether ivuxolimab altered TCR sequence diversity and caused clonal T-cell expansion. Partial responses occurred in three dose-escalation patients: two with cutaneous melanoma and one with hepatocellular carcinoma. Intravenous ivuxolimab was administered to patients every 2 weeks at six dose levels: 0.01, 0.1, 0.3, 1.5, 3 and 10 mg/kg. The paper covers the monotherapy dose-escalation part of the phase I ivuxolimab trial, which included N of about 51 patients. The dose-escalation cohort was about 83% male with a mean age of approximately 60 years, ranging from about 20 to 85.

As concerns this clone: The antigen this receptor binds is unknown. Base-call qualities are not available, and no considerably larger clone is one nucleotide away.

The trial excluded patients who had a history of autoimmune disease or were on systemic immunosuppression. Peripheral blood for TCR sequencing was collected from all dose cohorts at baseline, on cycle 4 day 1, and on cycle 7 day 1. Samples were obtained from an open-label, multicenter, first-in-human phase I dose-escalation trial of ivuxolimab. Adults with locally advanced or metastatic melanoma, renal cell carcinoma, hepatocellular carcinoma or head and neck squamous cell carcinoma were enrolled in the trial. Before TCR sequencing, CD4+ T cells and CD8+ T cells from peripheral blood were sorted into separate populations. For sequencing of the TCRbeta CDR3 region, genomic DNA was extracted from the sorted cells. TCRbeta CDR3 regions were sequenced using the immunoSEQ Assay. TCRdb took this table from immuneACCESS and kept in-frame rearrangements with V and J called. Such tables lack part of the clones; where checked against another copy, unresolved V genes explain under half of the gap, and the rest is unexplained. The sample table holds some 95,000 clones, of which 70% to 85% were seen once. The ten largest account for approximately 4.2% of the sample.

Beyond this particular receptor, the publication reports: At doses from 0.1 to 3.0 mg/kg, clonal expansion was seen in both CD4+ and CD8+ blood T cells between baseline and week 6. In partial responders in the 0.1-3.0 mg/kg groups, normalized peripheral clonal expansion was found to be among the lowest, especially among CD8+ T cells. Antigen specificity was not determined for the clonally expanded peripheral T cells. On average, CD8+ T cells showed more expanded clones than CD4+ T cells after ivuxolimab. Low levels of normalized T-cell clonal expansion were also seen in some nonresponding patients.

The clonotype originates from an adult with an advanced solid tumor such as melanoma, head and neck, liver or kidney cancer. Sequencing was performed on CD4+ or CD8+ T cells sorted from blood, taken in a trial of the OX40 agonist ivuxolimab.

The CDR3 sequence is CASSLSQANTGELFF. At the DNA level, the sequence is TGCGCCAGCAGCTTGAGTCAGGCAAACACCGGGGAGCTGTTTTTT. The sequence joins TRBV5-1 to TRBJ2-2, with no reliable assignment of the D segment. The CDR3, from cysteine to phenylalanine, totals 15 residues. The sequence is cut down to CDR3 DNA, 45 bases in frame from base 1. The CDR1 and CDR2 encoded by the germline V gene are SGHRS and YFSETQ. V drops 1 base and J drops 2 bases, leaving 9 bases in between.